Listed below are T cell receptor beta chains from one sample, sequenced in a study of T cell repertoires in cytomegalovirus infection. Their antigen targets remain unknown. From the reads, TCRdb called clonotypes with MiXCR, one entry per CDR3 protein. The table includes hundreds of thousands of distinct CDR3 sequences, 30% to 35% detected once. This specimen consisted of cultured PBMCs, obtained from culture after CMV antigen stimulation. These receptors were obtained from a human donor in good health (CMV status not recorded). Some clones in this sample may be carry-over from other donors' samples. CDR3s include the opening cysteine and the closing phenylalanine or tryptophan. The order of the fields is V gene, J gene, CDR3 length, clone size, D gene, CDR3 DNA, CDR3 protein. A D gene is named only where the DNA matches it firmly. Only some rows state a clone size, as once, few, many or a class for expanded clones.

V gene: TRBV7-2
J gene: TRBJ2-5
CDR3 length: 12
clone size: many
D gene: .
CDR3 DNA: TGTGCCAGCAGCCGTTGGCGAGAGACCCAGTACTTC
CDR3 protein: CASSRWRETQYF

V gene: TRBV6-6
J gene: TRBJ1-4
CDR3 length: 14
clone size: .
D gene: .
CDR3 DNA: TGTGCCAGCAGCCACGGCACAACTAATGAAAAACTGTTTTTT
CDR3 protein: CASSHGTTNEKLFF

V gene: TRBV4-1
J gene: TRBJ1-1
CDR3 length: 16
clone size: few
D gene: .
CDR3 DNA: TGCGCCAGCATCAAAGAACTGGGAATTATGAACACTGAAGCTTTCTTT
CDR3 protein: CASIKELGIMNTEAFF

V gene: TRBV7-2
J gene: TRBJ1-6
CDR3 length: 17
clone size: many
D gene: TRBD1
CDR3 DNA: TGTGCCAGCAGCCGGTTGAGGACAGGGACCATTGATTCACCCCTCCACTTT
CDR3 protein: CASSRLRTGTIDSPLHF

V gene: TRBV7-8
J gene: TRBJ1-1
CDR3 length: 12
clone size: .
D gene: .
CDR3 DNA: TGTGCCAGCAGCTTAGTCGTCCGCGAAGCTTTCTTT
CDR3 protein: CASSLVVREAFF

V gene: TRBV28
J gene: TRBJ1-3
CDR3 length: 16
clone size: .
D gene: .
CDR3 DNA: TGTGCCAGCGGGAACGGGGTCCCATCCTCTGGAAACACCATATATTTT
CDR3 protein: CASGNGVPSSGNTIYF

V gene: TRBV11-2
J gene: TRBJ2-7
CDR3 length: 10
clone size: .
D gene: .
CDR3 DNA: TGTGCCAGCGCCCGAGGGGCGCAGTACTTC
CDR3 protein: CASARGAQYF

V gene: TRBV2
J gene: TRBJ1-5
CDR3 length: 15
clone size: .
D gene: TRBD1
CDR3 DNA: TGTGCCAGCAGTGAAGGACAGGGAAACCCTCAGCCCCAGCATTTT
CDR3 protein: CASSEGQGNPQPQHF

V gene: TRBV20-1
J gene: TRBJ2-2
CDR3 length: 13
clone size: few
D gene: .
CDR3 DNA: TGCAGTGCTAGAGATCAGGGGACCGGGGAGCTGTTTTTT
CDR3 protein: CSARDQGTGELFF

V gene: TRBV7-6
J gene: TRBJ2-1
CDR3 length: 12
clone size: .
D gene: .
CDR3 DNA: TGTGCCAGCAGCCGAAGGGGGGCCGAGCAGTTCTTC
CDR3 protein: CASSRRGAEQFF

V gene: TRBV7-2
J gene: TRBJ2-7
CDR3 length: 15
clone size: .
D gene: TRBD2
CDR3 DNA: TGTGCCAGCAGCTTAGCGGGTTGGGGCCTGACCGGGGGGGACTTC
CDR3 protein: CASSLAGWGLTGGDF

V gene: TRBV20-1
J gene: TRBJ2-3
CDR3 length: 11
clone size: .
D gene: .
CDR3 DNA: TGCAGTGCGAGGAGGAAGGATACGCAGTATTTT
CDR3 protein: CSARRKDTQYF

V gene: TRBV12-3/TRBV12-4
J gene: TRBJ1-1
CDR3 length: 16
clone size: .
D gene: .
CDR3 DNA: TGTGCCAGCAGTTTCTATGGTCCCGACAGAAACAATGAAGCTTTCTTT
CDR3 protein: CASSFYGPDRNNEAFF

V gene: TRBV2
J gene: TRBJ2-7
CDR3 length: 12
clone size: .
D gene: TRBD2
CDR3 DNA: TGTGCCACATCCCGGGGGGGCTACGAGCAGTACTTC
CDR3 protein: CATSRGGYEQYF

V gene: TRBV6-6
J gene: TRBJ2-1
CDR3 length: 14
clone size: .
D gene: .
CDR3 DNA: TGTGCCAGCAGTTACCGGGCCAACTACAATGAGCAGTTCTTC
CDR3 protein: CASSYRANYNEQFF